The 17 T cell receptor beta chains in this list originate from one sample, sequenced in a study of blood T cell repertoires in COVID-19. Repertoires were generated with immunoSEQ multiplex PCR, while TCRdb's copy carries only in-frame clones and drops some. The profile covers more than 120,000 clones, with around nine tenths appearing a single time and 8.6% taken by the ten largest. Sequencing was performed on peripheral blood. These receptors originate from a woman aged 50 to 65 with active or convalescent COVID-19.

V and J are TRBV11-2 and TRBJ1-4; 7 bases line up with TRBD1. The trim removed 4 bases at V and 8 bases at J, leaving 13 bases unmatched. From germline, CDR1 is SGHAT and CDR2 FQNNGV. This CDR3 is 16 amino acids long. The CDR3 DNA sequence: TGTGCCAGCAGCTCTCCCTTTACAGGGGTAGGCGAAAAACTGTTTTTT. Its translation: CASSSPFTGVGEKLFF.

The chain links TRBV5-5 to TRBJ1-2; the D is unclear. Germline values: CDR1 SGHKS, CDR2 YYEKEE (reference sequence). Trimming left V 0 bases short and J 6 bases short, with 9 bases between. The CDR3 extends over 13 amino acids. The CDR3 sequence: CASSLGAGHGYTF. As DNA, the CDR3 is TGTGCCAGCAGCTTGGGGGCGGGCCATGGCTACACCTTC.

V usage is TRBV7-9 and J usage is TRBJ2-3, with a weak D call TRBD1 (5 bases). The ends were cut back, 0 bases at V and 3 bases at J, with 7 bases in the middle. The CDR3 covers 14 residues. The germline gives CDR1 SEHNR, CDR2 FQNEAQ (reference sequence). The chain's CDR3 is CASSLAQGTDTQYF. The CDR3 coding sequence is TGTGCCAGCAGCTTAGCGCAGGGTACAGATACGCAGTATTTT.

In this sample, this clone turned up once. This rearrangement joins TRBV19 to TRBJ1-5, with D unresolved. This CDR3 contains 13 residues. Trimming left V 3 bases short and J 7 bases short, with 10 bases between. Germline-derived CDR1 and CDR2 are LNHDA and SQIVND (reference sequence). The CDR3 sequence: CASSMTLTQPQHF. CDR3 nucleotide sequence: TGTGCCAGTAGTATGACACTTACCCAGCCCCAGCATTTT.

This sequence joins TRBV9 and TRBJ2-7, with 7 bases fitting TRBD1. This CDR3 has 12 amino acids. V lost 4 bases and J lost 3; bases outside the gene matches: 1. The V gene's germline CDR1 is SGDLS and CDR2 YYNGEE. The CDR3 reads CASSSGGYEQYF. The CDR3 DNA reads as TGTGCCAGCAGCTCAGGGGGCTACGAGCAGTACTTC.

The chain has TRBV11-2 and TRBJ2-2; TRBD1 agrees at 9 bases. With V trimmed by 5 bases and J by 5 bases, 9 bases remained unmatched. CDR1 and CDR2 (germline): SGHAT, FQNNGV. This CDR3 comprises 16 residues. The CDR3 DNA follows: TGTGCCAGCAGCCTTAGAATGGGACAGGGAACCGGGGAGCTGTTTTTT. It codes for CASSLRMGQGTGELFF.

This chain uses TRBV10-3 with TRBJ2-6, with 9 positions matching TRBD1. The ends lost 5 bases at V and 2 bases at J; junction bases unmatched: 7. Germline V gene data show CDR1 as ENHRY and CDR2 as SYGVKD. This CDR3 has 17 residues. The CDR3 is CAISMDRGSPGANVLTF. The CDR3 DNA follows: TGTGCCATCAGTATGGACAGGGGCTCGCCTGGGGCCAACGTCCTGACTTTC.

The genes are TRBV21-1 and TRBJ1-2; the listed D gene, TRBD1, was not tested against the DNA. TRBV21-1 is an annotated pseudogene. This CDR3 is 17 amino acids long. In DNA, the CDR3 is TGTGCCAGCAGCAAAAAAGGCAGGGGGAGCGCTAACTATGGCTACACCTTC. This codes for CASSKKGRGSANYGYTF.

The chain has TRBV28 and TRBJ2-3; 16 bases line up with TRBD2. The CDR3 is 17 residues long. Germline assignment: CDR1 MDHEN and CDR2 SYDVKM. V trimming: 2 bases; J trimming: 4 bases; junction bases outside the gene matches: 3. DNA for the CDR3: TGTGCCAGCAGTTTAGGGACTAGCGGGAGGGTAGCAGATACGCAGTATTTT. Encoded protein: CASSLGTSGRVADTQYF. The full variable domain, its missing parts supplied by reference TRBV28 and TRBJ2-3, is DVKVTQSSRYLVKRTGEKVFLECVQDMDHENMFWYRQDPGLGLRLIYFSYDVKMKEKGDIPEGYSVSREKKERFSLILESASTNQTSMYLCASSLGTSGRVADTQYFGPGTRLTVL.

The chain is built from TRBV15 and TRBJ2-3; 12 nucleotides align to TRBD2. V lost 0 bases, J lost 6 bases, and 1 base stayed unmatched. CDR1 is LNHNV, CDR2 YYDKDF, per germline (reference sequence). The CDR3 covers 15 residues. CDR3 sequence reads: CATSRDTSGGDTQYF. In DNA, the CDR3 is TGTGCCACCAGCAGAGATACTAGCGGGGGGGATACGCAGTATTTT.

This sequence joins TRBV4-3 and TRBJ2-1; D is possibly TRBD2 (5 bases). Trimming stripped 4 bases from V and 8 bases from J, with 21 bases between. Germline V gives CDR1 LGHNA, CDR2 YSLEER. The CDR3 runs to 16 residues. The CDR3 DNA is TGCGCCAGCAGCCGGCGGGCTAACTCTTTGGGCGATGAGCAGTTCTTC. This encodes CASSRRANSLGDEQFF.

The rearrangement joins TRBV7-6 to TRBJ2-7, with 8 bases aligning to TRBD2. CDR3 length: 13 amino acids. CDR1 and CDR2 from the germline V gene are SGHVS and FNYEAQ. V dropped 5 bases and J dropped 3; count of bases not matched to a gene: 3. The CDR3 DNA reads TGTGCCAGCAGCCTGGGACTAGGCTACGAGCAGTACTTC. This translates into CASSLGLGYEQYF.

In nucleotides, the CDR3 is TGTGCCTGCCGTGGGTGGGGGCGAAGCAATCAGCCCCAGCATTTT. Protein sequence: CACRGWGRSNQPQHF. The genes are TRBV30 and TRBJ1-5; TRBD1 might be the D (6 bases). Trimming shortened V by 6 bases and J by 1 base, and 16 bases separated the two germline ends. Germline V CDR1 and CDR2: GTSNPN, SVGIG (reference sequence). The CDR3 is 15 amino acids.

The chain is built from TRBV19 and TRBJ1-5; perhaps TRBD1 as D (6 bases). V lost 3 bases to trimming and J lost 4 bases, with 13 bases between them. This CDR3 contains 15 residues. Germline lookup yields CDR1 LNHDA and CDR2 SQIVND (reference sequence). The DNA of the CDR3 is TGTGCCAGTAGTATCCGGGGGGCAAGGAATCAGCCCCAGCATTTT. Protein: CASSIRGARNQPQHF.

This clone was detected only a few times. V gene TRBV19 combines with J gene TRBJ1-3; TRBD1 matches at 9 bases. The CDR3 has 17 amino acids. V trimming: 10 bases; J trimming: 0 bases; junction bases outside the gene matches: 13. The V gene's germline CDR1 is LNHDA and CDR2 SQIVND (reference sequence). CDR3 in DNA: TGTGCCACGACCCGGGACAGGGTCTCCTACTCTGGAAACACCATATATTTT. This codes for CATTRDRVSYSGNTIYF.

The chain uses TRBV20-1 and TRBJ2-3; D gene unclear. This CDR3 spans 16 amino acids. V was pared by 3 bases and J by 0 bases, with 16 bases between. The V gene's germline CDR1 is DFQATT and CDR2 SNEGSKA (reference sequence). CDR3 sequence: CSASVYGGRSTDTQYF. The CDR3, as DNA: TGCAGTGCTAGTGTATACGGCGGCCGGAGCACAGATACGCAGTATTTT.

The chain couples TRBV7-3 to TRBJ2-1; 8 nucleotides line up with TRBD2. This CDR3 is built from 15 residues. V trimming: 2 bases; J trimming: 6 bases; junction bases outside the gene matches: 6. Germline CDR1 SGHTA, CDR2 FQGTGA. The CDR3 protein is CASSLAGTRRNEQFF. Here the CDR3 DNA reads TGTGCCAGCAGCTTAGCCGGGACTAGGCGCAATGAGCAGTTCTTC.